This T cell receptor beta chain is drawn from a study of T cells after yellow fever vaccination. Study-wide context: Where fractions had low cell numbers, libraries were prepared from them with the SMART-Seq v4 Ultra Low Input RNA kit.

TCRdb itself ran the 5' RACE reads through MiXCR, one entry per CDR3 protein. The repertoire holds approximately 330,000 distinct CDR3 sequences, about 4% seen once, with approximately 23% in the top ten. This clonotype was seen a few times. Its cognate antigen is unknown. After removal of 11 bases from V and 0 bases from J, the junction contained 6 bases not matched to a gene. The CDR3 sequence is 14 residues long. Germline loops: CDR1 MNHEY, CDR2 SVGAGI. Study-wide results and limits: Contaminants from the bulk population, in the form of abundant clonotypes, could be found in FACS-sorted repertoires. The secondary response was weaker but peaked faster, day 5 versus 15.

Source: PBMCs, taken 5 days after the yellow fever booster vaccination. The rearrangement links TRBV6-5 to TRBJ2-3; 9 nucleotides line up with TRBD2. The sequence derives from a man younger than 35 who received the YFV17D yellow fever vaccine. The CDR3 here is CASRLAASTDTQYF. For the CDR3, the DNA is TGTGCCTCCAGACTAGCGGCTAGCACAGATACGCAGTATTTT.